The 5 T cell receptor beta chains in this list originate from one sample, sequenced in a study of CD8 T cells in ankylosing spondylitis. Findings of the study overall: There was a TCR beta motif, made of 7 or 8 highly homologous variants, that appeared characteristic of ankylosing spondylitis blood.

Each CDR3 protein gets one entry after TCRdb re-called the 5' RACE reads with MiXCR. The data hold fewer than 750,000 distinct CDR3 sequences, with under 20% observed a single time. No antigen has been identified for these receptors. The specimen was blood, either unsorted or a sorted T cell fraction (not recorded which). These TCRs come from a male donor with ankylosing spondylitis.

The J gene is TRBJ2-7, the V gene TRBV2, with D possibly being TRBD2 (5 bases). The germline V gene encodes CDR1 SNHLY and CDR2 FYNNEI. Trimming stripped 3 bases from V and 2 bases from J, with 14 bases between. The CDR3 is 15 amino acids. CDR3 sequence: CASSDFASSAYEQYF. The CDR3 bases are TGTGCCAGCAGTGACTTTGCTAGCAGCGCCTACGAGCAGTACTTC.

V usage is TRBV18 and J usage is TRBJ1-5; D uncertain. Germline V gives CDR1 KGHSH, CDR2 LQKENI. The CDR3 totals 15 residues. V was shortened by 2 bases and J by 0 bases, with 8 bases between the two germline ends. The CDR3 here is CASSPGQNSNQPQHF. The CDR3 bases are TGTGCCAGCTCACCAGGGCAGAATAGCAATCAGCCCCAGCATTTT.

This rearrangement joins TRBV4-1 to TRBJ2-3; D is undetermined. The V end lost 4 bases, the J end lost 4 bases, and 15 bases lay between the germline ends. The CDR3 covers 15 residues. Germline V gene sequence: CDR1 MGHRA, CDR2 YSYEKL. CDR3 protein: CASSPDPSPSDTQYF. CDR3 nucleotides: TGCGCCAGCAGCCCGGACCCGAGCCCGTCAGATACGCAGTATTTT.

The sample holds a few counts of this clonotype. This chain connects TRBV9 to TRBJ2-3; 8 bases map to TRBD1. Looked up from germline, CDR1 is SGDLS and CDR2 is YYNGEE. J was trimmed by 0 bases and V by 3 bases; bases with no gene match: 3. The CDR3 totals 15 residues. Written as DNA, the CDR3 is TGTGCCAGCAGCGGAGACAGGGGTAGCACAGATACGCAGTATTTT. Its protein product is CASSGDRGSTDTQYF.

This clonotype was counted between two and nine times. CDR3 nucleotide sequence: TGTGCCAGCAGCACGGGACAGGGGATAGTTCAGCCCCAGCATTTT. Its protein is CASSTGQGIVQPQHF. The V call is TRBV28, the J call TRBJ1-5, with TRBD1 matching over 10 bases. Germline trimming cut 6 bases from V and 6 bases from J; bases unmatched to any gene: 8. The CDR3 is 15 residues long. Germline assignment: CDR1 MDHEN and CDR2 SYDVKM.